The 26 T cell receptor beta chains below come from one sample, sequenced in a study of human T cells and chemical hapten exposure. One entry per CDR3 protein results from TCRdb running MiXCR on the RACE reads. The table records 180,000 or so distinct CDR3 sequences, around 30% of them present only once. Regarding time point: pre-sensitization, week 0. Regarding treatment: therapeutic diphenylcyclopropenone sensitization with weekly scalp DPC. This material consisted of whole blood, taken in connection with sensitization to the hapten diphenylcyclopropenone (DPC). Receptor source: a woman aged 30 to 39 with alopecia areata. Some clones in this sample may be carry-over from other donors' samples.

The V call is TRBV12-3 or TRBV12-4, the J call TRBJ1-4; 10 bases are a match to TRBD1. CDR3 length: 18 residues. The junction had 14 bases not matched to a gene; V was cut back by 3 bases and J by 7 bases. DNA of the CDR3: TGTGCCAGCAGTTTCCGTTTTCGTATCAGGGACAGGGGTGAAAAACTGTTTTTT. As protein: CASSFRFRIRDRGEKLFF.

V gene TRBV4-1 combines with J gene TRBJ1-2, with D possibly TRBD1 on 6 matching bases. Germline V gene sequence: CDR1 MGHRA, CDR2 YSYEKL. The CDR3 spans 15 residues. Trimming took off 0 bases at V and 4 bases at J, with 12 bases between the two ends. The CDR3 loop reads CASSQDRGYTYGYTF. In DNA, the CDR3 is TGCGCCAGCAGCCAAGACAGGGGATACACCTATGGCTACACCTTC.

In its sample, this clonotype was seen a few times. This sequence joins TRBV4-1 and TRBJ1-1, with 7 bases fitting TRBD1. Germline values: CDR1 MGHRA, CDR2 YSYEKL. The CDR3 is 14 amino acids. V trimming: 2 bases; J trimming: 4 bases; junction bases outside the gene matches: 4. The CDR3, as DNA: TGCGCCAGCAGCCAAAAAGGGGGCGGCACTGAAGCTTTCTTT. Protein sequence: CASSQKGGGTEAFF.

This clonotype came up a few times. The CDR3: CASSFRNYNEQFF. The CDR3 DNA reads as TGTGCCAGCAGTTTCCGGAACTACAATGAGCAGTTCTTC. V usage is TRBV28 and J usage is TRBJ2-1; no clear D gene. The CDR3 is 13 amino acids. The germline V gene encodes CDR1 MDHEN and CDR2 SYDVKM. V was shortened by 3 bases and J by 3 bases, with 6 bases between the two germline ends.

The CDR3 here is CASSLDWTVREQYF. CDR3 nucleotides: TGTGCCAGCAGCTTAGACTGGACTGTTCGCGAGCAGTACTTC. V and J are TRBV11-2 and TRBJ2-7, with a weak D call TRBD2 (5 bases). The V gene lost 0 bases and the J gene lost 6 bases, with 12 bases spanning the gap. This CDR3 is 14 amino acids long. Germline V gene data show CDR1 as SGHAT and CDR2 as FQNNGV.

This clonotype was observed a few times. The V call is TRBV6-6, the J call TRBJ2-1; 15 nucleotides agree with TRBD2. Germline V gene data show CDR1 as MNHNY and CDR2 as SVGAGI (reference sequence). Trimming at V came to 7 bases and at J to 6 bases, leaving 10 bases not matched to a gene. This CDR3 is 17 amino acids long. This CDR3 is CASTLRTSGRVGNEQFF. The CDR3 bases are TGTGCCAGCACCTTACGGACTAGCGGGAGGGTTGGCAATGAGCAGTTCTTC.

Only a few counts were recorded for this clonotype. This rearrangement joins TRBV7-2 to TRBJ2-3; no clear D. CDR1 is SGHTA, CDR2 FQGNSA, per germline. Trimming took 2 bases from V and 4 from J, leaving 10 bases between them. CDR3 length: 14 amino acids. The CDR3 is CASSLFSAADTQYF. The CDR3 DNA reads TGTGCCAGCAGCTTATTTTCCGCGGCAGATACGCAGTATTTT. The full variable domain, in which reference TRBV7-2 and TRBJ2-3 provide the parts outside the CDR3, is GAGVSQSPSNKVTEKGKDVELRCDPISGHTALYWYRQSLGQGLEFLIYFQGNSAPDKSGLPSDRFSAERTGGSVSTLTIQRTQQEDSAVYLCASSLFSAADTQYFGPGTRLTVL.

This clonotype came up a few times. CDR3 in amino acids: CASSLGSGSNQETQYF. The CDR3 nucleotides are TGTGCCAGCAGCTTAGGATCGGGTTCAAACCAAGAGACCCAGTACTTC. This sequence joins TRBV7-2 and TRBJ2-5; D ambiguous. Germline V gene sequence: CDR1 SGHTA, CDR2 FQGNSA. The length of the CDR3 is 16 residues. Trimming cost V 1 base and J 0 bases, with 12 bases left between them.

V and J are TRBV29-1 and TRBJ1-2; no firm D call. The CDR3 extends over 13 amino acids. Germline CDR1 reads SQVTM; CDR2 reads ANQGSEA. The V gene lost 7 bases and the J gene lost 7 bases, with 19 bases spanning the gap. The CDR3 reads CSAALTAPGGYTF. The CDR3 region has the DNA TGCAGCGCCGCCCTCACGGCCCCAGGTGGCTACACCTTC.

J is TRBJ2-5 and V is TRBV18; D is possibly TRBD2 (5 bases). Trimming stripped 3 bases from V and 3 bases from J, with 14 bases between. The CDR3 runs 15 residues. Germline CDR1 is KGHSH and CDR2 is LQKENI. The CDR3 DNA reads TGTGCCAGCTCACCTGCCGCCGGGGAAAAAGAGACCCAGTACTTC. It translates to CASSPAAGEKETQYF.

The chain recombines TRBV5-1 with TRBJ2-7; D is ambiguous. CDR3 length equals 15 residues. V gave up 4 bases and J gave up 0 bases, with 14 bases separating them. Germline V lookup: CDR1 SGHRS, CDR2 YFSETQ. The CDR3: CASSPTERHSYEQYF. DNA for the CDR3: TGCGCCAGCAGCCCGACGGAGCGCCACTCCTACGAGCAGTACTTC.

The chain employs TRBV7-2 and TRBJ1-3; 9 bases match TRBD1. With 2 bases clipped from V and 2 bases from J, the junction kept 4 bases outside the gene matches. This CDR3 is built from 16 residues. The germline V gene encodes CDR1 SGHTA and CDR2 FQGNSA. The CDR3 nucleotides are TGTGCCAGCAGCTTAAACAGGGGGCCCGCTGGAAACACCATATATTTT. Amino acid sequence: CASSLNRGPAGNTIYF.

The rearrangement joins TRBV29-1 to TRBJ1-4; D is ambiguous. The V gene lost 7 bases and the J gene lost 4 bases, with 7 bases spanning the gap. Per germline, CDR1 SQVTM and CDR2 ANQGSEA. The length of the CDR3 is 11 residues. CDR3 coding DNA: TGCAGCGCCTGGGATAATGAAAAACTGTTTTTT. Translation gives CSAWDNEKLFF.

This clonotype was found many times. The rearrangement joins TRBV28 to TRBJ1-2, with a weak D call TRBD1 (6 bases). Trimming shortened V by 2 bases and J by 5 bases, and 12 bases separated the two germline ends. The CDR3 length is 14 residues. The germline gives CDR1 MDHEN, CDR2 SYDVKM. The chain's CDR3 is CASSLRQGRYGYTF. The CDR3 coding sequence is TGTGCCAGCAGTTTACGGCAGGGGAGGTATGGCTACACCTTC.

This chain connects TRBV20-1 to TRBJ2-1; 8 nucleotides align to TRBD2. CDR3 length: 15 residues. Trimming removed 0 bases from V and 0 bases from J; junction bases left unmatched: 1. CDR1 and CDR2 (germline): DFQATT, SNEGSKA (reference sequence). CDR3 nucleotide sequence: TGCAGTGCTAGAGAGAGCGGGAGCTCCTACAATGAGCAGTTCTTC. Encoded protein: CSARESGSSYNEQFF.

This clonotype has just a few counts. The chain is built from TRBV29-1 and TRBJ2-5, with 7 nucleotides matching TRBD1. CDR3 length: 12 amino acids. The trim removed 0 bases at V and 9 bases at J, leaving 4 bases unmatched. CDR1 is SQVTM and CDR2 is ANQGSEA in the germline V gene. The CDR3 reads CSVEENTGAQYF. CDR3 sequence (DNA): TGCAGCGTTGAAGAAAATACAGGGGCCCAGTACTTC.

This clonotype has only a few counts. The chain is built from TRBV28 and TRBJ2-7; TRBD2 matches at 9 bases. The length of the CDR3 is 14 residues. Germline loops: CDR1 MDHEN, CDR2 SYDVKM. Trimming cost V 5 bases and J 2 bases; bases outside gene matches: 4. This chain's CDR3 is CASSRRGGTYEQYF. The CDR3 nucleotides are TGTGCCAGCAGTCGGCGGGGGGGGACCTACGAGCAGTACTTC.

This clonotype was observed a handful of times. CDR3 sequence (DNA): TGCAGCGCACTATGGGGGTTTGGGGAGACCCAGTACTTC. This codes for CSALWGFGETQYF. This rearrangement joins TRBV29-1 to TRBJ2-5, with D possibly being TRBD1 or TRBD2 (5 bases each). V was cut by 7 bases and J by 5 bases, with 17 bases left in between. Per germline, CDR1 SQVTM and CDR2 ANQGSEA. The CDR3 consists of 13 residues.

The V gene is TRBV5-1, the J gene TRBJ2-1; 9 nucleotides align to TRBD2. Looked up from germline, CDR1 is SGHRS and CDR2 is YFSETQ. Unmatched junction bases numbered 4, after V lost 3 bases and J lost 0 bases. This CDR3 is built from 16 residues. CDR3 DNA: TGCGCCAGCAGCTCTAGCGGGAAGAGCTCCTACAATGAGCAGTTCTTC. This encodes CASSSSGKSSYNEQFF.

This clonotype was seen a handful of times. The chain links TRBV9 to TRBJ1-2, with 8 bases aligning to TRBD1. Germline V gene lookup returns CDR1 SGDLS and CDR2 YYNGEE. Trimming took 4 bases from V and 0 from J; bases not matched to a gene: 11. The CDR3 is 17 residues long. The CDR3 sequence is CASSPPEGQAPNYGYTF. CDR3 nucleotides: TGTGCCAGCAGCCCTCCAGAGGGACAGGCACCTAACTATGGCTACACCTTC.

The V gene is TRBV20-1, the J gene TRBJ1-4; D not certain. Per germline, CDR1 DFQATT and CDR2 SNEGSKA (reference sequence). Deletions cut 5 bases from V and 6 bases from J, with 10 bases between. CDR3 size: 12 residues. The CDR3 DNA sequence: TGCAGTGCTGCCCATTACGATGAAAAACTGTTTTTT. This gives the protein CSAAHYDEKLFF.

V usage is TRBV5-4 and J usage is TRBJ2-5, with a possible D match to TRBD2 (5 bases). Germline V gene sequence: CDR1 SGHNT, CDR2 YYREEE (reference sequence). Trimming took 3 bases from V and 3 from J, leaving 15 bases between them. The CDR3 totals 15 residues. CDR3 loop: CASSSAGEGEETQYF. CDR3 bases: TGTGCCAGCAGCTCCGCGGGTGAGGGCGAAGAGACCCAGTACTTC.

At least ten counts were recorded for this clonotype. The genes are TRBV29-1 and TRBJ2-2; D may match TRBD1 or TRBD2 (6 bases each). This CDR3 comprises 14 residues. V dropped 4 bases and J dropped 3 bases, with 12 bases sitting between them. Germline assignment: CDR1 SQVTM and CDR2 ANQGSEA. The DNA of the CDR3 is TGCAGCGTTGGGGGGGCTACCCACACCGGGGAGCTGTTTTTT. Translated: CSVGGATHTGELFF.

This chain uses TRBV18 with TRBJ2-7, with 11 bases fitting TRBD2. Per the germline V gene, CDR1 is KGHSH and CDR2 is LQKENI. The CDR3 is made up of 15 amino acids. V lost 1 base to trimming and J lost 5 bases; unmatched junction nucleotides: 4. In DNA, the CDR3 is TGTGCCAGCTCACCACTAGCGGGGGGGTGGAACGAGCAGTACTTC. This sequence encodes CASSPLAGGWNEQYF.

This sequence joins TRBV9 and TRBJ2-3; TRBD2 matches at 8 bases. Trimming cost V 3 bases and J 0 bases; bases outside gene matches: 3. Germline values: CDR1 SGDLS, CDR2 YYNGEE. This CDR3 has 15 amino acids. CDR3 loop: CASSDSGTSTDTQYF. The CDR3 DNA reads TGTGCCAGCAGCGATAGCGGGACTAGCACAGATACGCAGTATTTT.

The rearrangement uses TRBV20-1 and TRBJ1-3, with D tentatively TRBD1 (6 bases). The CDR3 is 13 amino acids. The V and J ends lost 3 bases and 2 bases respectively, with 8 bases between them. From germline, CDR1 is DFQATT and CDR2 SNEGSKA (reference sequence). The CDR3 sequence: CSARGGPGNTIYF. The DNA for the CDR3 is TGCAGTGCTAGGGGGGGGCCTGGAAACACCATATATTTT.